The 5 T cell receptor beta chains presented below share a single source sample, sequenced in a study of response to subunit inactivated influenza vaccine. TCRdb recomputed calls from the RT-PCR reads with MiXCR, one row per CDR3 protein. This sample has hundreds of thousands of distinct CDR3 sequences, with 15% to 20% found just once. Sample: PBMCs from blood, taken 5 to 6 days after vaccination. The receptors were sampled from a man in his forties or fifties who received an inactivated influenza vaccine.

This sequence joins TRBV15 and TRBJ2-3; 8 positions agree with TRBD1. The CDR3 has 13 amino acids. Unmatched junction bases numbered 3, after V lost 6 bases and J lost 4 bases. Looked up from germline, CDR1 is LNHNV and CDR2 is YYDKDF (reference sequence). The CDR3 region has the DNA TGTGCCACCAGGCTACAGGGGGCAGATACGCAGTATTTT. It translates to CATRLQGADTQYF. Using reference TRBV15 and TRBJ2-3 for the parts outside the CDR3, the full variable domain is DAMVIQNPRYQVTQFGKPVTLSCSQTLNHNVMYWYQQKSSQAPKLLFHYYDKDFNNEADTPDNFQSRRPNTSFCFLDIRSPGLGDTAMYLCATRLQGADTQYFGPGTRLTVL.

This clonotype was recorded many times. The chain employs TRBV24-1 and TRBJ2-1; a possible D gene is TRBD2 (6 bases). Trimming stripped 8 bases from V and 3 bases from J, with 7 bases between. The CDR3 is 12 amino acids. Germline-derived CDR1 and CDR2 are KGHDR and SFDVKD. CDR3 nucleotide sequence: TGTGCCACCATGGGACTCTACAATGAGCAGTTCTTC. Translating it yields CATMGLYNEQFF.

The gene calls are TRBV20-1 and TRBJ2-1; 8 bases line up with TRBD2. Germline CDR1 and CDR2: DFQATT and SNEGSKA (reference sequence). The V and J ends lost 2 bases and 6 bases, in that order; junction bases with no gene match: 12. CDR3 length: 16 amino acids. CDR3 coding DNA: TGCAGTGCTAGATTTAGTCCTAGCGGGTACCTCAATGAGCAGTTCTTC. Translation: CSARFSPSGYLNEQFF.

The V and J genes are TRBV29-1 and TRBJ2-1; the D gene is possibly TRBD2 (5 bases). The CDR3 runs 14 residues. From germline, CDR1 is SQVTM and CDR2 ANQGSEA. Between the trimmed V and J ends, which lost 4 bases and 6 bases, there was a span of 16 bases. CDR3 protein: CSVVFGSGLNEQFF. The CDR3 bases are TGCAGCGTTGTTTTTGGGAGCGGTCTCAATGAGCAGTTCTTC.

V gene TRBV9 combines with J gene TRBJ2-7; the match to TRBD2 covers 10 bases. CDR1 and CDR2 from the germline V gene are SGDLS and YYNGEE. Trimming at V came to 4 bases and at J to 2 bases, leaving 9 bases not matched to a gene. The length of the CDR3 is 16 residues. For the CDR3, the DNA is TGTGCCAGCAGCCCAGCCAGCGGGAGGGCAACCTACGAGCAGTACTTC. This translates into CASSPASGRATYEQYF.